The entry that follows covers one TCR beta chain sequence. There are 14 residues in the CDR3. CDR1 is SGHRS and CDR2 is YFSETQ in the germline V gene. Trimming cost V 4 bases and J 6 bases, with 13 bases left between them. Sequenced by immunoSEQ multiplex PCR; TCRdb stores in-frame clones only, minus some. The table has under 500,000 clones, about 89% seen once. This sample stems from a study of blood T cell repertoires in COVID-19. V usage is TRBV5-1 and J usage is TRBJ2-2, with TRBD1 as a possible D gene (8 bases). The origin of this receptor is a woman between 25 and 40 years old with acute or convalescent COVID-19. Source material: peripheral blood. The CDR3 sequence: CASSNTGGAGELFF. In DNA, the CDR3 is TGCGCCAGCAGCAATACAGGGGGGGCCGGGGAGCTGTTTTTT.